These T cell receptor beta chains were read from a single sample in a study of blood T cell repertoires in COVID-19. Clones were read by immunoSEQ multiplex PCR, and TCRdb kept only the in-frame ones, dropping some. Seen here are roughly 32,000 clones, approximately 85% observed once, and the top ten hold over 35%. The sample taken for sequencing was peripheral blood. These receptor sequences come from a man aged 60 to 69 with active or convalescent COVID-19. Both conserved end residues are part of each CDR3. Fields, in order: V gene, J gene, clone size, D gene, CDR3 protein, CDR3 DNA. The D gene is left open where the match is weak. The listing skips clone size in some rows; elsewhere it reads once, few, many or a size class.

V gene: TRBV19
J gene: TRBJ2-1
clone size: NA
D gene: NA
CDR3 protein: CASSIKDSVHAEQFF
CDR3 DNA: TGTGCCAGTAGTATCAAGGACTCGGTCCACGCTGAGCAGTTCTTC

V gene: TRBV7-2
J gene: TRBJ1-6
clone size: once
D gene: TRBD1
CDR3 protein: CASSPNRGSSSYNSPLHF
CDR3 DNA: TGTGCCAGCAGTCCGAACAGGGGGTCAAGCTCCTATAATTCACCCCTCCACTTT

V gene: TRBV10-2
J gene: TRBJ2-3
clone size: NA
D gene: NA
CDR3 protein: CASSGSLADVTDTQYF
CDR3 DNA: TGCGCCAGCAGTGGATCTTTAGCGGACGTCACAGATACGCAGTATTTT

V gene: TRBV7-7
J gene: TRBJ2-5
clone size: NA
D gene: TRBD2
CDR3 protein: CASSLGGLAGGRETQYF
CDR3 DNA: TGTGCCAGCAGCTTAGGCGGACTAGCGGGAGGTCGAGAGACCCAGTACTTC

V gene: TRBV19
J gene: TRBJ1-4
clone size: NA
D gene: NA
CDR3 protein: CASSKQGPNEKLFF
CDR3 DNA: TGTGCCAGTAGTAAGCAGGGGCCCAATGAAAAACTGTTTTTT

V gene: TRBV5-1
J gene: TRBJ1-2
clone size: few
D gene: NA
CDR3 protein: CASRDYSNYGYTF
CDR3 DNA: TGCGCCAGCAGAGACTACTCTAACTATGGCTACACCTTC

V gene: TRBV7-9
J gene: TRBJ2-1
clone size: NA
D gene: TRBD2
CDR3 protein: CASSWTSGPPYNEQFF
CDR3 DNA: TGTGCCAGCAGCTGGACTAGCGGGCCCCCGTACAATGAGCAGTTCTTC

V gene: TRBV7-8
J gene: TRBJ2-5
clone size: NA
D gene: TRBD2
CDR3 protein: CASSPLAGALVQETQYF
CDR3 DNA: TGTGCCAGCAGCCCACTAGCGGGGGCTCTGGTACAAGAGACCCAGTACTTC

V gene: TRBV28
J gene: TRBJ2-3
clone size: NA
D gene: NA
CDR3 protein: CASSPLASVFTDTQYF
CDR3 DNA: TGTGCCAGCAGTCCCCTCGCTTCGGTCTTCACAGATACGCAGTATTTT

V gene: TRBV19
J gene: TRBJ2-1
clone size: NA
D gene: NA
CDR3 protein: CASSQSPSYNEQFF
CDR3 DNA: TGTGCCAGTAGTCAATCCCCCTCCTACAATGAGCAGTTCTTC

V gene: TRBV6-4
J gene: TRBJ1-1
clone size: NA
D gene: TRBD1
CDR3 protein: CASSAGGSITEAFF
CDR3 DNA: TGTGCCAGCAGTGCAGGGGGGTCGATCACTGAAGCTTTCTTT

V gene: TRBV6-5
J gene: TRBJ1-2
clone size: NA
D gene: TRBD1
CDR3 protein: CASRATGGNYGYTF
CDR3 DNA: TGTGCCAGCAGGGCAACAGGGGGGAACTATGGCTACACCTTC

V gene: TRBV6-2/TRBV6-3
J gene: TRBJ2-5
clone size: NA
D gene: TRBD2
CDR3 protein: CASSYSSSGGERETQYF
CDR3 DNA: TGTGCCAGCAGTTACTCTTCTAGCGGGGGAGAGAGAGAGACCCAGTACTTC

V gene: TRBV9
J gene: TRBJ1-6
clone size: NA
D gene: NA
CDR3 protein: CASSVAGVRDSPLHF
CDR3 DNA: TGTGCCAGCAGCGTAGCGGGGGTTCGGGATTCACCCCTCCACTTT

V gene: TRBV9
J gene: TRBJ1-1
clone size: NA
D gene: NA
CDR3 protein: CASSVYSTQNTEAFF
CDR3 DNA: TGTGCCAGCAGCGTCTACAGCACCCAGAACACTGAAGCTTTCTTT

V gene: TRBV28
J gene: TRBJ1-3
clone size: NA
D gene: TRBD1
CDR3 protein: CASSLPRDRHSGNTIYF
CDR3 DNA: TGTGCCAGCAGTTTACCCCGGGACAGGCACTCTGGAAACACCATATATTTT

V gene: TRBV7-8
J gene: TRBJ1-5
clone size: once
D gene: TRBD1
CDR3 protein: CASSARGAVGNQPQHF
CDR3 DNA: TGTGCCAGCAGCGCCAGGGGGGCAGTCGGCAATCAGCCCCAGCATTTT

V gene: TRBV11-3
J gene: TRBJ2-3
clone size: NA
D gene: TRBD2
CDR3 protein: CASSSTSGRTDTQYF
CDR3 DNA: TGTGCCAGCAGCTCGACTAGCGGGAGAACAGATACGCAGTATTTT

V gene: TRBV6-4
J gene: TRBJ1-2
clone size: NA
D gene: NA
CDR3 protein: CASTPTASNYGYTF
CDR3 DNA: TGTGCCAGCACTCCGACAGCTTCTAACTATGGCTACACCTTC

V gene: TRBV6-5
J gene: TRBJ1-1
clone size: NA
D gene: TRBD1
CDR3 protein: CASSANRGATEAFF
CDR3 DNA: TGTGCCAGCAGCGCTAACAGGGGCGCCACTGAAGCTTTCTTT

V gene: TRBV7-8
J gene: TRBJ2-1
clone size: NA
D gene: TRBD2
CDR3 protein: CASSLALGLARGNEQFF
CDR3 DNA: TGTGCCAGCAGCTTAGCGCTTGGACTAGCGAGGGGGAATGAGCAGTTCTTC

V gene: TRBV28
J gene: TRBJ2-1
clone size: NA
D gene: TRBD1
CDR3 protein: CASSPGQVSYNEQFF
CDR3 DNA: TGTGCCAGCAGTCCAGGACAGGTTTCCTACAATGAGCAGTTCTTC

V gene: TRBV6-5
J gene: TRBJ1-3
clone size: NA
D gene: NA
CDR3 protein: CASRSYDTIYF
CDR3 DNA: TGTGCCAGCAGGTCGTATGACACCATATATTTT

V gene: TRBV18
J gene: TRBJ2-3
clone size: NA
D gene: TRBD1
CDR3 protein: CASSTWTGSTDTQYF
CDR3 DNA: TGTGCCAGCTCAACGTGGACAGGGAGCACAGATACGCAGTATTTT

V gene: TRBV5-1
J gene: TRBJ1-1
clone size: NA
D gene: TRBD1
CDR3 protein: CASSLARQGRTEAFF
CDR3 DNA: TGCGCCAGCAGCTTGGCCAGACAGGGGAGGACTGAAGCTTTCTTT

V gene: TRBV18
J gene: TRBJ2-5
clone size: NA
D gene: NA
CDR3 protein: CASSGGAETQYF
CDR3 DNA: TGTGCCAGCTCAGGGGGCGCGGAGACCCAGTACTTC

V gene: TRBV11-3
J gene: TRBJ2-2
clone size: NA
D gene: NA
CDR3 protein: CASSLQGGYTGELFF
CDR3 DNA: TGTGCCAGCAGCTTACAAGGCGGGTACACCGGGGAGCTGTTTTTT

V gene: TRBV15
J gene: TRBJ2-1
clone size: NA
D gene: NA
CDR3 protein: CATSRAFRGYNEQFF
CDR3 DNA: TGTGCCACCAGCAGAGCATTCCGGGGGTACAATGAGCAGTTCTTC

V gene: TRBV9
J gene: TRBJ2-5
clone size: NA
D gene: TRBD2
CDR3 protein: CASSVAAGGETQYF
CDR3 DNA: TGTGCCAGCAGCGTAGCTGCGGGGGGAGAGACCCAGTACTTC

V gene: TRBV11-3
J gene: TRBJ1-6
clone size: once
D gene: NA
CDR3 protein: CASSFKRDIYNSPLHF
CDR3 DNA: TGTGCCAGCAGCTTTAAGAGAGATATTTATAATTCACCCCTCCACTTT

V gene: TRBV19
J gene: TRBJ2-3
clone size: few
D gene: TRBD2
CDR3 protein: CASSGGLAGAPSTDTQYF
CDR3 DNA: TGTGCCAGTAGTGGGGGACTAGCGGGGGCTCCCTCCACAGATACGCAGTATTTT

V gene: TRBV28
J gene: TRBJ1-5
clone size: NA
D gene: NA
CDR3 protein: CASMTRLLTDNQPQHF
CDR3 DNA: TGTGCCAGCATGACTCGGTTGCTGACAGATAATCAGCCCCAGCATTTT

V gene: TRBV19
J gene: TRBJ2-1
clone size: NA
D gene: NA
CDR3 protein: CASSTISGNNEQFF
CDR3 DNA: TGTGCCAGTAGTACGATAAGCGGAAACAATGAGCAGTTCTTC

V gene: TRBV5-1
J gene: TRBJ1-1
clone size: NA
D gene: NA
CDR3 protein: CASSFRSSQTRRAEAFF
CDR3 DNA: TGCGCCAGCAGCTTTAGATCTAGTCAGACCCGGAGGGCTGAAGCTTTCTTT

V gene: TRBV7-2
J gene: TRBJ2-1
clone size: once
D gene: TRBD2
CDR3 protein: CASSAGWRAGEAQFF
CDR3 DNA: TGTGCCAGCAGTGCCGGGTGGAGGGCGGGAGAGGCGCAGTTCTTC

V gene: TRBV19
J gene: TRBJ1-5
clone size: NA
D gene: NA
CDR3 protein: CASSARGKGQPQHF
CDR3 DNA: TGTGCCAGTAGTGCCAGGGGTAAGGGCCAGCCCCAGCATTTT

V gene: TRBV28
J gene: TRBJ1-4
clone size: NA
D gene: NA
CDR3 protein: CASSFKGIGEKLFF
CDR3 DNA: TGTGCCAGCAGTTTTAAGGGGATAGGGGAAAAACTGTTTTTT

V gene: TRBV5-1
J gene: TRBJ2-5
clone size: NA
D gene: NA
CDR3 protein: CASSFKRQETQYF
CDR3 DNA: TGCGCCAGCAGTTTCAAGCGGCAAGAGACCCAGTACTTC

V gene: TRBV10-3
J gene: TRBJ1-4
clone size: NA
D gene: TRBD1
CDR3 protein: CAISDRGQGNEKLFF
CDR3 DNA: TGTGCCATCAGTGACAGGGGGCAGGGTAATGAAAAACTGTTTTTT

V gene: TRBV4-2
J gene: TRBJ1-1
clone size: NA
D gene: NA
CDR3 protein: CASRSVGGTPEAFF
CDR3 DNA: TGTGCCAGCAGATCCGTGGGGGGGACCCCTGAAGCTTTCTTT

V gene: TRBV19
J gene: TRBJ2-3
clone size: NA
D gene: TRBD2
CDR3 protein: CASSIRGLGTDTQYF
CDR3 DNA: TGTGCCAGTAGTATACGTGGACTAGGTACAGATACGCAGTATTTT

V gene: TRBV19
J gene: TRBJ2-1
clone size: NA
D gene: NA
CDR3 protein: CASSQYSLYNEQFF
CDR3 DNA: TGTGCCAGTAGCCAATACAGCTTATACAATGAGCAGTTCTTC

V gene: TRBV5-4
J gene: TRBJ1-2
clone size: NA
D gene: NA
CDR3 protein: CASSGGQVYGYTF
CDR3 DNA: TGTGCCAGCAGCGGGGGACAAGTCTATGGCTACACCTTC

V gene: TRBV4-1
J gene: TRBJ2-5
clone size: NA
D gene: TRBD2
CDR3 protein: CASSQRTSAQETQYF
CDR3 DNA: TGCGCCAGCAGCCAAAGGACTAGCGCTCAGGAGACCCAGTACTTC

V gene: TRBV4-3
J gene: TRBJ1-4
clone size: NA
D gene: TRBD1
CDR3 protein: CASSLLSSGTGGEKLFF
CDR3 DNA: TGCGCCAGCAGCCTGCTAAGTTCGGGGACAGGGGGTGAAAAACTGTTTTTT

V gene: TRBV28
J gene: TRBJ1-5
clone size: NA
D gene: NA
CDR3 protein: CASRPQGISNQPQHF
CDR3 DNA: TGTGCCAGCAGACCCCAGGGAATTAGCAATCAGCCCCAGCATTTT

V gene: TRBV12-3/TRBV12-4
J gene: TRBJ2-5
clone size: NA
D gene: NA
CDR3 protein: CASSSGIRETQYF
CDR3 DNA: TGTGCCAGCAGTTCCGGGATTCGAGAGACCCAGTACTTC

V gene: TRBV5-1
J gene: TRBJ1-1
clone size: NA
D gene: TRBD1
CDR3 protein: CASSLWTGGNTEAFF
CDR3 DNA: TGCGCCAGCAGCTTGTGGACAGGGGGAAACACTGAAGCTTTCTTT

V gene: TRBV19
J gene: TRBJ1-3
clone size: few
D gene: NA
CDR3 protein: CASSIIGNTIYF
CDR3 DNA: TGTGCCAGTAGTATTATTGGAAACACCATATATTTT

V gene: TRBV9
J gene: TRBJ2-2
clone size: NA
D gene: NA
CDR3 protein: CASSVDDRPGGTGELFF
CDR3 DNA: TGTGCCAGCAGCGTAGACGACAGGCCGGGGGGCACCGGGGAGCTGTTTTTT

V gene: TRBV24-1
J gene: TRBJ2-1
clone size: NA
D gene: TRBD1
CDR3 protein: CATSDSLQGNLDEQFF
CDR3 DNA: TGTGCCACCAGTGATTCCCTACAGGGGAATTTGGATGAGCAGTTCTTC

V gene: TRBV10-3
J gene: TRBJ1-5
clone size: NA
D gene: NA
CDR3 protein: CAIAPADNQPQHF
CDR3 DNA: TGTGCCATTGCTCCGGCGGACAATCAGCCCCAGCATTTT

V gene: TRBV5-1
J gene: TRBJ2-3
clone size: NA
D gene: TRBD2
CDR3 protein: CASSSGLAGPTDTQYF
CDR3 DNA: TGCGCCAGCAGCTCCGGACTAGCCGGGCCCACAGATACGCAGTATTTT

V gene: TRBV5-1
J gene: TRBJ2-3
clone size: NA
D gene: NA
CDR3 protein: CASNYGNTQYF
CDR3 DNA: TGCGCCAGCAACTACGGGAATACGCAGTATTTT

V gene: TRBV14
J gene: TRBJ1-1
clone size: NA
D gene: NA
CDR3 protein: CASRPLRENTEAFF
CDR3 DNA: TGTGCCAGCAGACCGCTAAGAGAGAACACTGAAGCTTTCTTT

V gene: TRBV4-1
J gene: TRBJ2-1
clone size: few
D gene: TRBD2
CDR3 protein: CASSEGLASGHEQFF
CDR3 DNA: TGCGCCAGCAGCGAGGGACTAGCATCAGGCCATGAGCAGTTCTTC

V gene: TRBV4-1
J gene: TRBJ1-3
clone size: few
D gene: NA
CDR3 protein: CASSQVKGSGNTIYF
CDR3 DNA: TGCGCCAGCAGCCAAGTAAAGGGGTCTGGAAACACCATATATTTT

V gene: TRBV12-3/TRBV12-4
J gene: TRBJ1-3
clone size: few
D gene: NA
CDR3 protein: CGASSGNTIYF
CDR3 DNA: TGTGGGGCCAGCTCTGGAAACACCATATATTTT

V gene: TRBV7-2
J gene: TRBJ2-1
clone size: NA
D gene: NA
CDR3 protein: CASSAVGTSYNEQFF
CDR3 DNA: TGTGCCAGCAGCGCGGTCGGGACTTCCTACAATGAGCAGTTCTTC

V gene: TRBV6-6
J gene: TRBJ2-5
clone size: NA
D gene: NA
CDR3 protein: CASSYRSRAGETQYF
CDR3 DNA: TGTGCCAGCAGTTACCGCAGCCGGGCAGGGGAGACCCAGTACTTC